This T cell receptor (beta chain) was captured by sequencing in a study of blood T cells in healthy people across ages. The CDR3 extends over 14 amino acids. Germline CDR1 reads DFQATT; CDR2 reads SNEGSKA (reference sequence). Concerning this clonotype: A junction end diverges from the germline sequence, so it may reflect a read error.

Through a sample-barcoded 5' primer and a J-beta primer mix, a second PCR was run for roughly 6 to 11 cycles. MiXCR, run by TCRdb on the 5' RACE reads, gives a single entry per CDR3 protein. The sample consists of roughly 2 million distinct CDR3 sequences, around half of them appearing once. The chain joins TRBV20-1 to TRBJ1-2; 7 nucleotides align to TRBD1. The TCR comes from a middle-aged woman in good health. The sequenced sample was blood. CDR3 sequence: CSARKTGTLYSYTF. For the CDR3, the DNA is TGCAGTGCTAGAAAGACAGGGACTCTCTATAGCTACACCTTC.